Presented here are 32 T cell receptor beta chains from one specimen sequenced in a study of blood T cell repertoires in COVID-19. Using immunoSEQ multiplex PCR, the repertoire was profiled, and TCRdb retains in-frame clones only, with some absent. The table lists around 230,000 clones, approximately 82% of them singletons. The source material was peripheral blood. These receptor sequences come from a woman in her seventies with active or convalescent COVID-19.

V is TRBV19 and J is TRBJ2-2; D unclear. Germline assignment: CDR1 LNHDA and CDR2 SQIVND (reference sequence). The CDR3 totals 14 residues. Trimming cost V 7 bases and J 0 bases, with 9 bases left between them. CDR3 amino acids: CASIPRPNTGELFF. As DNA, the CDR3 is TGTGCCAGTATCCCGCGGCCGAACACCGGGGAGCTGTTTTTT. Drawing the rest from reference TRBV19 and TRBJ2-2, the complete variable domain is DGGITQSPKYLFRKEGQNVTLSCEQNLNHDAMYWYRQDPGQGLRLIYYSQIVNDFQKGDIAEGYSVSREKKESFPLTVTSAQKNPTAFYLCASIPRPNTGELFFGEGSRLTVL.

CDR3 in amino acids: CASSLVAAVYNEQFF. CDR3 DNA: TGTGCCAGCAGCTTAGTAGCGGCTGTCTACAATGAGCAGTTCTTC. V gene TRBV7-8 combines with J gene TRBJ2-1, with TRBD2 as a possible D gene (6 bases). CDR1 and CDR2 (germline): SGHVS, FQNEAQ. V lost 1 base, J lost 3 bases, and 10 bases lay in between. The CDR3 sequence is 15 residues long.

The rearrangement links TRBV5-5 to TRBJ2-5; 10 bases map to TRBD1. The V segment lost 0 bases and the J segment 3 bases; nucleotides outside the gene matches: 2. Per the germline V gene, CDR1 is SGHKS and CDR2 is YYEKEE (reference sequence). CDR3 length: 15 amino acids. Written as DNA, the CDR3 is TGTGCCAGCAGCTTGGAAGGGACAGGGGAAGAGACCCAGTACTTC. Protein: CASSLEGTGEETQYF.

This rearrangement joins TRBV5-1 to TRBJ2-5, with 8 bases that match TRBD1. Trimming removed 6 bases from V and 2 bases from J; junction bases left unmatched: 6. The CDR3 runs 14 residues. CDR1 and CDR2 from the germline V gene are SGHRS and YFSETQ. For the CDR3, the DNA is TGCGCCAGCATCCGAGGACAGGGTCAAGAGACCCAGTACTTC. Translated: CASIRGQGQETQYF. Supplemented by reference TRBV5-1 and TRBJ2-5, the full variable domain reads KAGVTQTPRYLIKTRGQQVTLSCSPISGHRSVSWYQQTPGQGLQFLFEYFSETQRNKGNFPGRFSGRQFSNSRSEMNVSTLELGDSALYLCASIRGQGQETQYFGPGTRLLVL.

V and J are TRBV5-1 and TRBJ2-7; tentatively, D is TRBD2 (5 bases). The CDR3 totals 15 residues. Per the germline V gene, CDR1 is SGHRS and CDR2 is YFSETQ. The germline V and J ends were trimmed by 0 bases and 3 bases, with 13 bases remaining between them. In nucleotides, the CDR3 is TGCGCCAGCAGCTTGGGAACTAGTGACGACTACGAGCAGTACTTC. This encodes CASSLGTSDDYEQYF.

The chain carries TRBV19 and TRBJ1-1, with TRBD1 identical over 8 bases. The V segment lost 3 bases and the J segment 3 bases; nucleotides outside the gene matches: 0. The CDR3 loop spans 13 amino acids. The germline gives CDR1 LNHDA, CDR2 SQIVND (reference sequence). The CDR3 bases are TGTGCCAGTAGTATCAGGGGGCACACTGAAGCTTTCTTT. The encoded protein is CASSIRGHTEAFF.

This chain joins TRBV5-4 and TRBJ2-7, with TRBD2 identical over 16 bases. Losses at the gene ends were 4 bases for V and 1 base for J; bases not matched to a gene: 11. CDR1 and CDR2 from the germline V gene are SGHNT and YYREEE (reference sequence). CDR3 length equals 19 residues. CDR3 protein: CASSGPGLAGGPVSYEQYF. Here the CDR3 DNA reads TGTGCCAGCAGCGGCCCGGGACTAGCGGGGGGGCCGGTGTCCTACGAGCAGTACTTC.

CDR3 bases: TGTGCCAGCAGCTTGAGTAGCGGTACCACAGATACGCAGTATTTT. It codes for CASSLSSGTTDTQYF. The rearrangement links TRBV7-2 to TRBJ2-3; maybe TRBD2 (6 bases). Germline CDR1 SGHTA, CDR2 FQGNSA. Trimming cost V 3 bases and J 2 bases, with 12 bases left between them. CDR3 length: 15 amino acids. Full variable domain (missing parts from reference TRBV7-2 and TRBJ2-3): GAGVSQSPSNKVTEKGKDVELRCDPISGHTALYWYRQSLGQGLEFLIYFQGNSAPDKSGLPSDRFSAERTGGSVSTLTIQRTQQEDSAVYLCASSLSSGTTDTQYFGPGTRLTVL.

The chain uses TRBV7-8 and TRBJ1-3; no definite D call. V was shortened by 5 bases and J by 4 bases, with 12 bases between the two germline ends. Germline V gene lookup returns CDR1 SGHVS and CDR2 FQNEAQ. The CDR3 is made up of 14 amino acids. The CDR3, as DNA: TGTGCCAGCAGCCCTTCGGGTACAGGAAACACCATATATTTT. As protein: CASSPSGTGNTIYF.

V gene TRBV4-2 combines with J gene TRBJ2-3; 10 bases map to TRBD2. The V gene's germline CDR1 is LGHNA and CDR2 YNFKEQ. CDR3 length: 16 amino acids. The V segment lost 0 bases and the J segment 6 bases; nucleotides outside the gene matches: 6. CDR3 residues: CASSQDRGSGRDTQYF. The CDR3 nucleotides read TGTGCCAGCAGCCAAGATCGAGGTAGCGGGAGGGATACGCAGTATTTT.

The chain recombines TRBV15 with TRBJ1-4; D possibly corresponds to TRBD1 (6 bases). Looked up from germline, CDR1 is LNHNV and CDR2 is YYDKDF (reference sequence). V gave up 5 bases and J gave up 5 bases, with 15 bases separating them. The CDR3 extends over 15 amino acids. CDR3 amino acids: CATSSTGSTNEKLFF. DNA of the CDR3: TGTGCCACCAGCTCTACAGGGAGCACGAATGAAAAACTGTTTTTT.

CDR3 in amino acids: CSVYSGANVLTF. CDR3 DNA: TGCAGCGTTTACTCTGGGGCCAACGTCCTGACTTTC. V usage is TRBV29-1 and J usage is TRBJ2-6, with no clear D. The CDR3 sequence is 12 residues long. The germline V gene has CDR1 SQVTM and CDR2 ANQGSEA. Trimming cost V 5 bases and J 0 bases, with 2 bases left between them.

This clone has just one count. This rearrangement joins TRBV6-5 to TRBJ2-2, with 7 bases lining up with TRBD2. V was clipped by 6 bases and J by 6 bases; unmatched bases: 7. The CDR3 has 14 residues. Germline V lookup: CDR1 MNHEY, CDR2 SVGAGI. Here the CDR3 reads CASSRPGGSGELFF. For the CDR3, the DNA is TGTGCCAGCAGCCGGCCCGGGGGGTCCGGGGAGCTGTTTTTT.

CDR3 bases: TGTGCCAGCAGTTTCCAGGGGATCGACAATGAGCAGTTCTTC. It translates to CASSFQGIDNEQFF. The rearrangement joins TRBV7-9 to TRBJ2-1, with TRBD1 as a possible D gene (6 bases). The germline gives CDR1 SEHNR, CDR2 FQNEAQ (reference sequence). The CDR3 covers 14 residues. V lost 6 bases to trimming and J lost 5 bases, with 14 bases between them.

V gene TRBV28 combines with J gene TRBJ1-5; D unclear. The CDR3 has 14 amino acids. Germline V CDR1 and CDR2: MDHEN, SYDVKM. Trimming removed 6 bases from V and 4 bases from J, with 13 bases in between. The CDR3 DNA is TGTGCCAGCAGCTCAGTCGATCGAAATCAGCCCCAGCATTTT. The encoded protein is CASSSVDRNQPQHF.

This rearrangement joins TRBV5-1 to TRBJ1-4; weak D call: TRBD1 (5 bases). V was cut by 5 bases and J by 8 bases, with 16 bases left in between. Germline V gene sequence: CDR1 SGHRS, CDR2 YFSETQ. CDR3 length equals 14 residues. Here the CDR3 reads CASSTDGGEEKLFF. CDR3 DNA: TGCGCCAGCAGTACAGACGGGGGGGAGGAAAAACTGTTTTTT. The full variable domain, with the rest looked up from reference TRBV5-1 and TRBJ1-4, is KAGVTQTPRYLIKTRGQQVTLSCSPISGHRSVSWYQQTPGQGLQFLFEYFSETQRNKGNFPGRFSGRQFSNSRSEMNVSTLELGDSALYLCASSTDGGEEKLFFGSGTQLSVL.

The chain has TRBV28 and TRBJ2-3; the D is unclear. The CDR3 covers 12 residues. Trimming removed 3 bases from V and 7 bases from J, with 8 bases in between. Per germline, CDR1 MDHEN and CDR2 SYDVKM. The CDR3 DNA follows: TGTGCCAGCAGTTTTCGCAGTTATACGCAGTATTTT. It encodes CASSFRSYTQYF.

The genes are TRBV5-5 and TRBJ1-1; D gene uncertain. From germline, CDR1 is SGHKS and CDR2 YYEKEE (reference sequence). V was shortened by 4 bases and J by 4 bases, with 17 bases between the two germline ends. This CDR3 comprises 15 residues. DNA for the CDR3: TGTGCCAGCAGCAACTCGAGAGGAGGGAGCACTGAAGCTTTCTTT. It encodes CASSNSRGGSTEAFF.

The rearrangement uses TRBV9 and TRBJ1-2, with TRBD1 matching 10 bases. The CDR3 length is 16 residues. The junction had 14 bases not matched to a gene; V was cut back by 4 bases and J by 8 bases. Looked up from germline, CDR1 is SGDLS and CDR2 is YYNGEE. The CDR3 coding sequence is TGTGCCAGCAGCCCCACCGGGGACAGGGGAATACGGGGCTACACCTTC. It specifies CASSPTGDRGIRGYTF.

The chain employs TRBV7-9 and TRBJ1-2, with D perhaps TRBD1 (5 bases). Germline V lookup: CDR1 SEHNR, CDR2 FQNEAQ (reference sequence). Between the trimmed V and J ends, which lost 3 bases and 6 bases, there was a span of 17 bases. The CDR3 contains 15 residues. Written as DNA, the CDR3 is TGTGCCAGCAGCTTTGGTTTGGACACTGGGGATGGCTACACCTTC. This sequence encodes CASSFGLDTGDGYTF.

This clone has just a few counts. CDR3 DNA: TGTGCCAGCAGCCAGGACAGGGGGCGAGAGACCCAGTACTTC. Amino acids: CASSQDRGRETQYF. The chain combines TRBV4-2 with TRBJ2-5; 11 positions match TRBD1. CDR1 is LGHNA, CDR2 YNFKEQ, per germline. The length of the CDR3 is 14 residues. Germline trimming cut 3 bases from V and 4 bases from J; bases unmatched to any gene: 1.

The chain couples TRBV28 to TRBJ1-2; 10 bases match TRBD1. V trimming: 6 bases; J trimming: 5 bases; junction bases outside the gene matches: 12. CDR1 MDHEN and CDR2 SYDVKM come from the germline V gene. CDR3 size: 16 residues. The CDR3 sequence: CASRDRQGAEIYGYTF. The CDR3 coding sequence is TGTGCCAGCAGGGACCGACAGGGGGCGGAGATTTATGGCTACACCTTC.

V and J are TRBV12-3 or TRBV12-4 and TRBJ2-2; D perhaps matches TRBD1 (5 bases). The V end lost 6 bases, the J end lost 6 bases, and 11 bases lay between the germline ends. CDR3 length equals 13 residues. The CDR3 nucleotides read TGTGCCAGCAGGACCGCAGGGTCCGGGGAGCTGTTTTTT. This sequence encodes CASRTAGSGELFF.

The chain joins TRBV4-1 to TRBJ2-1; D might be TRBD1 (6 bases). The CDR3 spans 15 residues. The germline V and J ends were trimmed by 2 bases and 5 bases, with 13 bases remaining between them. CDR1 MGHRA and CDR2 YSYEKL come from the germline V gene. CDR3 in amino acids: CASSQLTDSNNEQFF. The CDR3 DNA reads as TGCGCCAGCAGCCAACTTACGGACAGCAACAATGAGCAGTTCTTC.

V usage is TRBV28 and J usage is TRBJ1-2; 9 bases line up with TRBD1. This CDR3 contains 16 residues. The trim removed 6 bases at V and 3 bases at J, leaving 11 bases unmatched. Germline V lookup: CDR1 MDHEN, CDR2 SYDVKM. Here the CDR3 DNA reads TGTGCCAGCAGCCGACCCACAGGGGGCGCCGACTATGGCTACACCTTC. Its translation is CASSRPTGGADYGYTF.

This sequence joins TRBV10-3 and TRBJ1-6; D is unresolved. This CDR3 has 15 amino acids. V was pared by 0 bases and J by 8 bases, with 11 bases between. Germline V lookup: CDR1 ENHRY, CDR2 SYGVKD. The CDR3 nucleotides read TGTGCCATCAGTGAGTCGGGCCAGTTGGATTCACCCCTCCACTTT. Its translation: CAISESGQLDSPLHF.

The chain links TRBV7-6 to TRBJ1-2, with a tentative D call TRBD1 (5 bases). CDR1 is SGHVS and CDR2 is FNYEAQ in the germline V gene. The germline V and J ends were trimmed by 1 base and 6 bases, with 18 bases remaining between them. CDR3 length: 16 residues. Here the CDR3 reads CASSLGPGAAYDGYTF. The DNA for the CDR3 is TGTGCCAGCAGCTTAGGCCCTGGGGCAGCATATGATGGCTACACCTTC.

The chain combines TRBV14 with TRBJ2-2, with 15 bases lining up with TRBD2. Losses at the gene ends were 4 bases for V and 2 bases for J; bases not matched to a gene: 8. The CDR3 sequence is 19 residues long. Germline V gene lookup returns CDR1 SGHDN and CDR2 FVKESK. CDR3 nucleotide sequence: TGTGCCAGCAGCCTGACGCGGGGACTAGCGGGAGGAAACACCGGGGAGCTGTTTTTT. Residues: CASSLTRGLAGGNTGELFF.

The chain employs TRBV4-1 and TRBJ1-6, with 12 bases fitting TRBD1. The CDR3 spans 17 residues. In germline, CDR1 is MGHRA, CDR2 YSYEKL. V lost 0 bases, J lost 7 bases, and 4 bases stayed unmatched. In DNA form, the CDR3 reads TGCGCCAGCAGCCAAGACCCAGGGACAGGGGGCAATTCACCCCTCCACTTT. Amino acids: CASSQDPGTGGNSPLHF.

The chain employs TRBV7-2 and TRBJ2-1; TRBD1 matches 7 bases. V lost 4 bases to trimming and J lost 4 bases; unmatched junction nucleotides: 7. The CDR3 is 15 residues long. CDR1 and CDR2 (germline): SGHTA, FQGNSA. CDR3 bases: TGTGCCAGCAGCTATTCAGGGGGTCTATACAATGAGCAGTTCTTC. Translated, it gives CASSYSGGLYNEQFF.

The gene calls are TRBV19 and TRBJ2-2; no definite D call. Germline values: CDR1 LNHDA, CDR2 SQIVND (reference sequence). V was pared by 5 bases and J by 3 bases, with 10 bases between. The CDR3 covers 14 residues. The CDR3 spells CASSSRLYTGELFF. CDR3 coding DNA: TGTGCCAGTAGTTCGAGACTTTACACCGGGGAGCTGTTTTTT.

In its sample, this clone was seen once. The chain joins TRBV9 to TRBJ1-1; D is unclear. Germline CDR1 and CDR2: SGDLS and YYNGEE. V lost 4 bases, J lost 4 bases, and 17 bases lay in between. The CDR3 contains 15 residues. The CDR3 spells CASSSSLNHGTEAFF. CDR3 in DNA: TGTGCCAGCAGCTCATCCTTGAATCACGGCACTGAAGCTTTCTTT.